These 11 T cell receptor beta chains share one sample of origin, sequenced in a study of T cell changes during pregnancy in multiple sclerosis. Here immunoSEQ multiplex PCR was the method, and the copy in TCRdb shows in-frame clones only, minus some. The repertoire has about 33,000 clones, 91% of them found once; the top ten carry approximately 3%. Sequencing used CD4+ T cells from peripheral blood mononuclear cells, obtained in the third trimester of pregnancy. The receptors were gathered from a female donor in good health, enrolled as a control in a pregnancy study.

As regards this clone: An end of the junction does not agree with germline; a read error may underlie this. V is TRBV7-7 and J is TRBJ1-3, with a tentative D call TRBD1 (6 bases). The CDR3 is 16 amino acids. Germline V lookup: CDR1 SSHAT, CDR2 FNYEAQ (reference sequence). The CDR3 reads CASSLGPQGTGNTIYF. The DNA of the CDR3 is TGTGCTAGCAGCTTAGGCCCCCAGGGGACTGGAAACACCATATATTTT.

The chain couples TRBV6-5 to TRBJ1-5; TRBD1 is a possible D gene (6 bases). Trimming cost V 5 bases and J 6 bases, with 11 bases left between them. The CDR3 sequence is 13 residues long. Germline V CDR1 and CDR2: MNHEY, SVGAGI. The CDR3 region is CASSAQQGQPQHF. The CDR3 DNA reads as TGTGCCAGCAGTGCACAACAGGGTCAGCCCCAGCATTTT.

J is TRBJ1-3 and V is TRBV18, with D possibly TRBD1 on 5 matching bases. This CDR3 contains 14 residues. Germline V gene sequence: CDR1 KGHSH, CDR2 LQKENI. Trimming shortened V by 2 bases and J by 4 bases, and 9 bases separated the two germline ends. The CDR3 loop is CASSPAGAGNTIYF. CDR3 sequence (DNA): TGTGCCAGCTCACCAGCTGGGGCCGGAAACACCATATATTTT.

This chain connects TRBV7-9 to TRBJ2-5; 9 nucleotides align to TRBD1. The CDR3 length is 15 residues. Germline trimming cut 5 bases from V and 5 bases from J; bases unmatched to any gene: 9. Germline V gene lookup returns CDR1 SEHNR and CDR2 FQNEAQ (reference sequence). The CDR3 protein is CASSGRTGEMETQYF. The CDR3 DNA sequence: TGTGCCAGCAGCGGCCGGACAGGGGAGATGGAGACCCAGTACTTC.

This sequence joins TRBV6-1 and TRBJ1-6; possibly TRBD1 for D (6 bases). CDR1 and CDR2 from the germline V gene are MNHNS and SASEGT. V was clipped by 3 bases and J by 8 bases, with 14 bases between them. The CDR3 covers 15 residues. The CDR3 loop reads CASSDYGRGDSPLHF. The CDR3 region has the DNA TGTGCCAGCAGTGATTATGGCAGGGGCGATTCACCCCTCCACTTT.

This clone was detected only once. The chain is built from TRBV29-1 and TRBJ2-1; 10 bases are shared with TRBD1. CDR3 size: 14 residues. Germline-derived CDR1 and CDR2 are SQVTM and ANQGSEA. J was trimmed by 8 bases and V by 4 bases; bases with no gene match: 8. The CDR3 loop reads CSVGGTGVYYEQFF. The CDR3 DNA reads TGCAGCGTTGGCGGGACAGGGGTTTACTATGAGCAGTTCTTC.

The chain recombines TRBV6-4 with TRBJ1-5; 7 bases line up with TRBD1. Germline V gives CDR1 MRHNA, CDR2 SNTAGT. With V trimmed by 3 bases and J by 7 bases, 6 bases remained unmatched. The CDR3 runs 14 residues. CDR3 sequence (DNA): TGTGCCAGCAGTGAACAGGGGAGTCGGCAGCCCCAGCATTTT. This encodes CASSEQGSRQPQHF.

In DNA form, the CDR3 reads TGTGCCAGTAGTATCGCCCCTTTGGCAGGCGGGGAGCTGTTTTTT. Residues: CASSIAPLAGGELFF. The rearrangement uses TRBV19 and TRBJ2-2; D gene uncertain. V was shortened by 3 bases and J by 7 bases, with 15 bases between the two germline ends. CDR1 and CDR2 (germline): LNHDA, SQIVND (reference sequence). This CDR3 contains 15 residues.

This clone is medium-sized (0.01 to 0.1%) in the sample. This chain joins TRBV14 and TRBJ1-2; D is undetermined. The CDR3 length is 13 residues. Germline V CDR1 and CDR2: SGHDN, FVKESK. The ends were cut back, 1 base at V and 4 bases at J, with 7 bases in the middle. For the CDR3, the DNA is TGTGCCAGCAGCCAAGCAGACTCCTATGGCTACACCTTC. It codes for CASSQADSYGYTF. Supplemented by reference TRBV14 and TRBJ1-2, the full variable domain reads EAGVTQFPSHSVIEKGQTVTLRCDPISGHDNLYWYRRVMGKEIKFLLHFVKESKQDESGMPNNRFLAERTGGTYSTLKVQPAELEDSGVYFCASSQADSYGYTFGSGTRLTVV.

The CDR3 loop reads CASSLAVRSETQYF. CDR3 nucleotide sequence: TGCGCCAGCAGCTTGGCCGTTAGATCGGAGACCCAGTACTTC. The J gene is TRBJ2-5, the V gene TRBV5-1; no clear D. The CDR3 covers 14 residues. Germline loops: CDR1 SGHRS, CDR2 YFSETQ. V was shortened by 0 bases and J by 5 bases, with 11 bases between the two germline ends.

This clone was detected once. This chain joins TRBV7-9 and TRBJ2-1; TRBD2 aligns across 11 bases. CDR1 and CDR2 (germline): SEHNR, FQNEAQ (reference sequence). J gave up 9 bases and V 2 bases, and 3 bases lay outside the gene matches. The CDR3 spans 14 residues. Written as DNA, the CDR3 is TGTGCCAGCAGCTTATTAGGACTAGCGGGTGAGCAGTTCTTC. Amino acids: CASSLLGLAGEQFF. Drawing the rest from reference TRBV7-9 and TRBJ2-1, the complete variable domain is DTGVSQNPRHKITKRGQNVTFRCDPISEHNRLYWYRQTLGQGPEFLTYFQNEAQLEKSRLLSDRFSAERPKGSFSTLEIQRTEQGDSAMYLCASSLLGLAGEQFFGPGTRLTVL.